The 3 T cell receptor beta chains listed next were all sequenced from one sample in a study of identical twins. TCRdb re-derived calls from the 5' RACE reads in MiXCR, one entry per CDR3 protein. The repertoire includes about 190,000 distinct CDR3 sequences, approximately 16% of them detected once, and 35% to 50% sits in the top ten. The same specimen was also included in a second study, on T cells expressing NK-cell markers.

What was sequenced was CD8+ T cells sorted from blood. The receptors come from a young woman in good health.

This clonotype has just a few counts. The chain carries TRBV7-9 and TRBJ1-2; tentative D call: TRBD1 (5 bases). Deletions cut 4 bases from V and 4 bases from J, with 16 bases between. Looked up from germline, CDR1 is SEHNR and CDR2 is FQNEAQ (reference sequence). This CDR3 spans 15 amino acids. CDR3 coding DNA: TGTGCCAGCAGCTCTCCCCCGGGGGTTTCCTATGGCTACACCTTC. Translating it yields CASSSPPGVSYGYTF.

This clonotype was counted between two and nine times. The J gene is TRBJ1-1, the V gene TRBV7-6, with D unclear. Deletions cut 2 bases from V and 0 bases from J, with 7 bases between. Looked up from germline, CDR1 is SGHVS and CDR2 is FNYEAQ. The CDR3 length is 14 residues. Here the CDR3 reads CASSLRIMNTEAFF. CDR3 in DNA: TGTGCCAGCAGCTTACGAATAATGAACACTGAAGCTTTCTTT.

The chain is built from TRBV12-3 or TRBV12-4 and TRBJ2-3; 7 nucleotides agree with TRBD2. The V gene end was trimmed by 6 bases and the J gene end by 4 bases; junction bases not matched to a gene: 7. The CDR3 runs 14 residues. CDR3: CASSLGLGSDTQYF. The CDR3 DNA sequence: TGTGCCAGCAGCCTAGGACTAGGATCAGATACGCAGTATTTT.